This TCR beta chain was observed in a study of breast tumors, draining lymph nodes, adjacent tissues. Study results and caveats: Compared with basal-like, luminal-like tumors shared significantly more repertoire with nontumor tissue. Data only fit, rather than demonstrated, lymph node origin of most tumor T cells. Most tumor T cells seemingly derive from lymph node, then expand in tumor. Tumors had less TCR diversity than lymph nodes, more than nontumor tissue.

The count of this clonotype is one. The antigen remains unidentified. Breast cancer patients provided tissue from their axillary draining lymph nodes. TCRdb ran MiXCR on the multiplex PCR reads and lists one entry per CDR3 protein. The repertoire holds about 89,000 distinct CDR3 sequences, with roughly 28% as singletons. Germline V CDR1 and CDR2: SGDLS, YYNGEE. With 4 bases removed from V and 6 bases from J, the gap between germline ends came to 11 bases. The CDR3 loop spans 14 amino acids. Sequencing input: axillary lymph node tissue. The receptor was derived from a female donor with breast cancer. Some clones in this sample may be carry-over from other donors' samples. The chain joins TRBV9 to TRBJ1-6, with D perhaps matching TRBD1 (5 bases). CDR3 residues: CASSKGLGNSPLHF. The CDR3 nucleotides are TGTGCCAGCAGCAAGGGACTAGGTAATTCACCCCTCCACTTT.